Listed below are T cell receptor beta chains from one sample, sequenced in a study of blood T cell repertoires in COVID-19. The repertoire was sequenced with immunoSEQ multiplex PCR; TCRdb's copy has only in-frame clones and lacks some. In the table there are 130,000 to 150,000 clones, 84% of which are singletons. Sequencing input: peripheral blood. Receptors were obtained from a woman aged 45-65 years in a cohort sampled during active or convalescent COVID-19. The CDR3 runs from the conserved cysteine through the conserved F or W. A D gene is named only where the DNA matches it firmly. Expanded clones are given a class, and other clones once, few, many or no size at all.

TRBV15	TRBJ2-2	TRBD1	-	TGTGCCACCAGCTGGCAGGGGGCCGGGGAGCTGTTTTTT	CATSWQGAGELFF
TRBV19	TRBJ2-1	TRBD2	-	TGTGCCAGTAGTGCACCGGGACTAGCGGGGTATTATAATGAGCAGTTCTTC	CASSAPGLAGYYNEQFF
TRBV13	TRBJ1-1	TRBD1	few	TGTGCCAGCAGCCCCCGGACAGGGGTCCCGAACACTGAAGCTTTCTTT	CASSPRTGVPNTEAFF
TRBV27	TRBJ2-5	TRBD1	-	TGTGCCAGCAGTTTATCCCCGGGACAGATAGAGACCCAGTACTTC	CASSLSPGQIETQYF
TRBV27	TRBJ2-2	-	-	TGTGCCAGCAGTCCCAAGACAGGAGGAACCGGGGAGCTGTTTTTT	CASSPKTGGTGELFF
TRBV9	TRBJ1-2	-	-	TGTGCCAGCAGCGTAGGAATGGGGCAGGGCGGTGGCTACACCTTC	CASSVGMGQGGGYTF
TRBV7-8	TRBJ1-1	TRBD1	-	TGTGCCAGCAGGTACAAGACAGGGCTCCCAATGAACACTGAAGCTTTCTTT	CASRYKTGLPMNTEAFF
TRBV2	TRBJ2-3	TRBD1	-	TGTGCCAGCAGTCCGGGACAGGGGGTCGCAGATACGCAGTATTTT	CASSPGQGVADTQYF
TRBV10-1	TRBJ1-2	TRBD1	few	TGCGCCAGCAGTGAGTCCGGACAGGAAAATCATGGCTACACCTTC	CASSESGQENHGYTF
TRBV4-3	TRBJ1-1	TRBD1	-	TGCGCCAGCAGCCAACTCGCCGGGACAGGGGAAGGCACTGAAGCTTTCTTT	CASSQLAGTGEGTEAFF
TRBV6-6	TRBJ2-1	TRBD1	-	TGTGCCAGCAGTGGGGGACAGGGATGGGATGAGCAGTTCTTC	CASSGGQGWDEQFF
TRBV4-1	TRBJ1-2	-	-	TGCGCCAGCAGCCAAAAGACAGCTAACTATGGCTACACCTTC	CASSQKTANYGYTF
TRBV19	TRBJ2-7	-	-	TGTGCCAGTAGTATAGGTCACGGCTCCTACGAGCAGTACTTC	CASSIGHGSYEQYF
TRBV10-3	TRBJ2-5	TRBD2	-	TGTGCCATCAGCTCAGCGGGGGGCGGCACAGGGGAGACCCAGTACTTC	CAISSAGGGTGETQYF
TRBV30	TRBJ2-3	-	-	TGTGCCTGGAGTGTAGGAAGGCTAGCGAGGACAGATACGCAGTATTTT	CAWSVGRLARTDTQYF
TRBV12-5	TRBJ1-1	TRBD1	-	TGTGCTAGTGGTTTGGGAGGGGGCTTCGGAGCTTTCTTT	CASGLGGGFGAFF
TRBV7-2	TRBJ2-3	-	-	TGTGCCAGCAGCCCATCTAGAACCCACGATACGCAGTATTTT	CASSPSRTHDTQYF
TRBV24-1	TRBJ1-4	TRBD1	-	TGTGCCACCAGCCCGGGACAGGGGCCCAGAAATGAAAAACTGTTTTTT	CATSPGQGPRNEKLFF
TRBV5-5	TRBJ2-7	-	-	TGTGCCAGCAGCCCGGACGATGGGAGGTTCTACGAGCAGTACTTC	CASSPDDGRFYEQYF
TRBV24-1	TRBJ1-2	TRBD1	few	TGTGCCACCAGTGACCCACAGACAGGGTCGTTTGGCTACACCTTC	CATSDPQTGSFGYTF
TRBV7-9	TRBJ2-7	-	-	TGTGCCAGCAGCCCCCCGAGGTCCGGACAGACTCTACCCTACGAGCAGTACTTC	CASSPPRSGQTLPYEQYF
TRBV18	TRBJ1-6	-	-	TGTGCCAGCTCCCCCGCGTCAAACAGGAATAATTCACCCCTCCACTTT	CASSPASNRNNSPLHF
TRBV3-1/TRBV3-2	TRBJ1-1	-	-	TGTGCCAGCAGCCAAGACGGCAGACTTGAAGCTTTCTTT	CASSQDGRLEAFF
TRBV2	TRBJ1-1	TRBD1	-	TGTGCCAGCAGGACAGGGGAGTCCACTGAAGCTTTCTTT	CASRTGESTEAFF
TRBV9	TRBJ1-2	-	-	TGTGCCAGCAGCCCCTCCCCGACAGAGACTAACTATGGCTACACCTTC	CASSPSPTETNYGYTF
TRBV2	TRBJ2-5	-	-	TGTGCCAGCAGTTCGTCGGTTCCCCAAGAGACCCAGTACTTC	CASSSSVPQETQYF
TRBV5-1	TRBJ2-7	-	-	TGCGCCAGCAGCTTGGTGGCAGGGACACCTTACGAGCAGTACTTC	CASSLVAGTPYEQYF
TRBV5-1	TRBJ2-3	TRBD2	-	TGCGCCAGCAGCCGAACCGGGACTAGCGGGGACCGCACAGATACGCAGTATTTT	CASSRTGTSGDRTDTQYF
TRBV6-5	TRBJ1-1	TRBD1	-	TGTGCCAGTAACCAGGGGGTAATGAACACTGAAGCTTTCTTT	CASNQGVMNTEAFF
TRBV9	TRBJ1-2	TRBD1	-	TGTGCCAGCAGCGGGCCCCGCGACAGGGGGCATAACTATGGCTACACCTTC	CASSGPRDRGHNYGYTF
TRBV5-6	TRBJ1-3	-	-	TGTGCCAGCAGCTTGGGGAGAGCAAACACCATATATTTT	CASSLGRANTIYF
TRBV25-1	TRBJ2-5	-	-	TGTGCCAGCAATCCAGGAGGGGAGACCCAGTACTTC	CASNPGGETQYF
TRBV4-1	TRBJ2-7	TRBD1	-	TGCGCCAGCAGCCAAGACAGGATGGCAGGGGGTTACGAGCAGTACTTC	CASSQDRMAGGYEQYF
TRBV3-1/TRBV3-2	TRBJ2-2	TRBD1	-	TGTGCCAGCAGCCAAGTGGTCGGGACAGGGACGAACACCGGGGAGCTGTTTTTT	CASSQVVGTGTNTGELFF
TRBV28	TRBJ2-5	-	once	TGTGCCAGCACCTACCAGGGTAGAGAACGCGAAGAGACCCAGTACTTC	CASTYQGREREETQYF
TRBV6-6	TRBJ1-1	TRBD1	-	TGTGCCAGCAGTTACCCCCAGGGGGCGCTCACTGAAGCTTTCTTT	CASSYPQGALTEAFF
TRBV5-1	TRBJ1-1	-	-	TGCGCCAGCAGCTTGCCCGGACAGCCACAATCAAACACTGAAGCTTTCTTT	CASSLPGQPQSNTEAFF
TRBV19	TRBJ2-7	-	-	TGTGCCAGACCCGTCTTGCTTCGGGATTCCTACGAGCAGTACTTC	CARPVLLRDSYEQYF
TRBV4-1	TRBJ2-7	TRBD1	-	TGCGCCAGCAGCCAAGCTCACCCCGGGACAGGAGGGAATGAGCAGTACTTC	CASSQAHPGTGGNEQYF
TRBV5-1	TRBJ2-5	-	once	TGCGCCAGCAGCCCCGGAGAGCCTAAAAGGGAGACCCAGTACTTC	CASSPGEPKRETQYF